This entry is about one TCR beta chain. Its antigen is unknown. No per-base quality is available; no much larger clone lies one base away. For CDR1 and CDR2, the germline V gene lists MNHEY and SVGAGI. The CDR3 contains 17 residues, cysteine and phenylalanine counted. The sequence is cut down to CDR3 DNA, 51 bases in frame from base 1. V is cut by 6 bases and J by 0 bases, and the space between the germline ends is 15 bases. The sample originates from a study of patients and donors after allogeneic stem cell transplantation (dated by TCRdb to about 2020). Libraries came from RT-PCR. TCRdb names NextSeq 550 as the instrument used. TCRdb itself trimmed the public reads at Q25 with fastp, ran MiXCR and retained productive beta chains. When rows share a CDR3 protein, they turn into one entry using the most common DNA and genes. The sample table lists some 10,000 distinct CDR3 sequences, about 20% of them with a count of one. The ten most abundant clones make up 53% of the sample.

The material sequenced was blood, either unsorted or a sorted T cell fraction (not recorded which). Recombination linked TRBV6-5 to TRBJ1-6; no D gene is confidently identified. The receptor was derived from a human donor who was either an allogeneic HSCT recipient or a stem cell or donor lymphocyte infusion donor (not recorded which). It is not recorded whose cells these are; they may come from a transplant donor. CDR3 protein: CASRSIVDGSYNSPLHF. The DNA sequence is given as TGTGCCAGCAGATCCATCGTGGATGGCTCCTATAATTCACCCCTCCACTTT.